This T cell receptor beta chain was found in a study of T cells after posttransplantation cyclophosphamide. On the day of bone marrow donation, the related graft donor provided peripheral blood. Study results and caveats: Tissue-infiltrating T cells from skin or gut overlapped little with blood T cells. After PTCy, TRB diversity resembled that of CNI/methotrexate controls.

Using immunoSEQ multiplex PCR, the repertoire was profiled, and TCRdb retains in-frame clones only, with some absent. The table lists 9,500 to 15,000 clones, with no singletons. This clone was detected only a few times. Its antigen remains unknown. The CDR3 sequence is 13 residues long. The V gene lost 7 bases and the J gene lost 0 bases, with 9 bases spanning the gap. CDR1 and CDR2 (germline): MGHDK, SYGVNS. The sequencing sample was made of PBMCs. This clonotype was sampled from a woman aged 40 to 50 in good health, CMV-negative, and a related stem cell transplant donor. The rearrangement links TRBV25-1 to TRBJ1-2; tentatively, D is TRBD1 (5 bases). CDR3 coding DNA: TGTGCCAGCACTTCGACAGCTAACTATGGCTACACCTTC. Translated: CASTSTANYGYTF.